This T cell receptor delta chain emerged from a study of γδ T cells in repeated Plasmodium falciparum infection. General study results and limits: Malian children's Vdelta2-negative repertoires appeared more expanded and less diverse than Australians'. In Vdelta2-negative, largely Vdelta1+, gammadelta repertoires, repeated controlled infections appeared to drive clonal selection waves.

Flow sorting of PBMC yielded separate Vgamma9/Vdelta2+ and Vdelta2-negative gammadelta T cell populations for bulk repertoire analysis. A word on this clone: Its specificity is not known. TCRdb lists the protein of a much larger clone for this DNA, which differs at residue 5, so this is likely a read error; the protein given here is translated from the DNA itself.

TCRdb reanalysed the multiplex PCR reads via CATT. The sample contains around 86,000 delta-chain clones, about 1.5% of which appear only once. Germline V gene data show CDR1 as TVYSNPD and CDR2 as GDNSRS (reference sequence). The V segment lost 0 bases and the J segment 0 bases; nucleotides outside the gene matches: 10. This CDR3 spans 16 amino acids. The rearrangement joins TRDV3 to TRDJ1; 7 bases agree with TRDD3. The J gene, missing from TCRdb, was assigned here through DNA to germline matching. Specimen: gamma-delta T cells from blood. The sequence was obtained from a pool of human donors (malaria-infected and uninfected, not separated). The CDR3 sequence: CAFSCWGALYTDKLIF. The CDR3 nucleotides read TGTGCCTTTAGTTGCTGGGGGGCCCTGTACACCGATAAACTCATCTTT.